The rows below give T cell receptor beta chains drawn from one sample of a study of blood T cell repertoires in COVID-19. Generated by immunoSEQ multiplex PCR, the TCRdb table keeps only in-frame clones and is missing some. The sample has under 200,000 clones; roughly 91% are singletons. The sequenced sample consisted of peripheral blood. Every receptor here comes from a man younger than 35 with acute or convalescent COVID-19. CDR3s leave out the opening cysteine and the closing phenylalanine or tryptophan. Fields, in order: CDR3 length, J gene, V gene, CDR3 protein.

>13|TRBJ1-2|TRBV4-1
ASSQGSTVVYGYT
>14|TRBJ2-7|TRBV5-1
ASSLNPSGVSYEQY
>12|TRBJ1-1|TRBV11-2
ASSQGPANTEAF
>13|TRBJ1-2|TRBV27
ASSSRDRDYYGYT
>14|TRBJ1-2|TRBV7-9
ASSRGQRIANYGYT
>13|TRBJ1-5|TRBV7-6
ASSLALGSNQPQH
>12|TRBJ1-2|TRBV6-5
ASRRQTPNYGYT
>15|TRBJ2-3|TRBV5-6
ASSSERLAGGPDTQY
>12|TRBJ1-1|TRBV5-4
ASSLPGERTEAF
>11|TRBJ1-3|TRBV6-5
ARSQGPGNTIY
>11|TRBJ2-4|TRBV14
ASSLGTGTGQY
>12|TRBJ2-3|TRBV5-1
ASSLASQTDTQY
>12|TRBJ1-1|TRBV3-1/TRBV3-2
ASSQDTARREAF
>12|TRBJ2-7|TRBV11-2
ASSLMGAPGEQY
>12|TRBJ1-1|TRBV18
ASSPNRMNTEAF
>13|TRBJ2-3|TRBV5-1
ASSLRREGTSLEY
>12|TRBJ1-6|TRBV27
ASSFGIHSPPLH
>12|TRBJ1-5|TRBV6-2/TRBV6-3
ASSYSTGRQPQH
>12|TRBJ1-1|TRBV5-1
ASSLGTGGFEAF
>12|TRBJ1-1|TRBV30
AWSVQGWGTEAF
>9|TRBJ2-5|TRBV7-9
ATPSGQTQY
>10|TRBJ2-5|TRBV2
ASSEQEETQY
>10|TRBJ2-2|TRBV29-1
SGGPGSGELF
>13|TRBJ2-5|TRBV24-1
ATSDLEYGQETQY
>12|TRBJ1-4|TRBV3-1/TRBV3-2
ASRREGTNEKLF
>16|TRBJ1-4|TRBV25-1
ASPIRTGRRFRNEKLF
>14|TRBJ2-3|TRBV24-1
ATSEAGGRDTQGPY
>15|TRBJ2-2|TRBV5-1
ASSLRLAGSYTGELF
>15|TRBJ1-1|TRBV19
ASRNTGAAKPYREAF
>11|TRBJ1-4|TRBV14
ASSRGTGEKLF
>12|TRBJ1-1|TRBV6-5
ASRPDSMGTEAF
>13|TRBJ2-7|TRBV5-1
ASSPPDRGPYEQY
>10|TRBJ1-4|TRBV27
ASSFPTGKLF